Below, 23 T cell receptor beta chains from the same sample are listed, as sequenced in a study of blood T cell repertoires in COVID-19. The data were produced by immunoSEQ multiplex PCR, yet TCRdb's version contains in-frame clones alone and is incomplete. The data contain 60,000 to 70,000 clones, approximately 85% of them singletons. The specimen was peripheral blood. The receptor source for this set is an elderly man with acute or convalescent COVID-19.

The V gene is TRBV24-1, the J gene TRBJ2-7; possibly TRBD2 for D (5 bases). V lost 4 bases, J lost 6 bases, and 9 bases lay in between. The germline gives CDR1 KGHDR, CDR2 SFDVKD. CDR3 length: 12 residues. The chain's CDR3 is CATSDSGFEQYF. The CDR3 region has the DNA TGTGCCACCAGTGACTCGGGGTTCGAGCAGTACTTC.

This clone appeared a single time. The chain combines TRBV5-1 with TRBJ1-1, with TRBD1 matching over 8 bases. J gave up 4 bases and V 6 bases, and 8 bases lay outside the gene matches. The CDR3 consists of 14 residues. The germline V gene encodes CDR1 SGHRS and CDR2 YFSETQ. CDR3 sequence: CASTKDRAGTEAFF. CDR3 coding DNA: TGCGCCAGCACCAAGGACAGGGCGGGCACTGAAGCTTTCTTT.

J is TRBJ1-2 and V is TRBV10-2; D call uncertain. CDR1 and CDR2 (germline): WSHSY, SAAADI. This CDR3 comprises 16 residues. With 3 bases removed from V and 7 bases from J, the gap between germline ends came to 21 bases. CDR3 amino acids: CASSDYAGSPPGGYTF. CDR3 DNA sequence: TGCGCCAGCAGTGATTATGCGGGCAGTCCGCCCGGTGGCTACACCTTC.

The chain uses TRBV11-2 and TRBJ1-1, with 7 bases that match TRBD1. The V gene's germline CDR1 is SGHAT and CDR2 FQNNGV. CDR3 length: 14 residues. The V segment lost 1 base and the J segment 4 bases; nucleotides outside the gene matches: 3. This CDR3 is CASSLGGGITEAFF. The CDR3 DNA reads as TGTGCCAGCAGCTTAGGAGGGGGCATCACTGAAGCTTTCTTT.

DNA of the CDR3: TGTGCCAGCTCACCGGGAGCGGGAGGTGTACGGCAGTTCTTC. This codes for CASSPGAGGVRQFF. The chain employs TRBV18 and TRBJ2-1, with 9 bases identical to TRBD2. CDR1 is KGHSH, CDR2 LQKENI, per germline. The CDR3 sequence is 14 residues long. V lost 3 bases to trimming and J lost 12 bases; unmatched junction nucleotides: 9.

The gene calls are TRBV19 and TRBJ1-1; the match to TRBD1 covers 7 bases. Trimming removed 3 bases from V and 7 bases from J; junction bases left unmatched: 11. This CDR3 has 15 amino acids. Germline CDR1 reads LNHDA; CDR2 reads SQIVND (reference sequence). CDR3 nucleotide sequence: TGTGCCAGTAGTATTTGGACAGGTGCTCCTCATGAAGCTTTCTTT. It codes for CASSIWTGAPHEAFF.

CDR3 nucleotide sequence: TGCGCCAGCAGCTCCGGGACAGAAACATCGAATGAAAAACTGTTTTTT. Translated: CASSSGTETSNEKLFF. This chain uses TRBV5-1 with TRBJ1-4; 7 nucleotides line up with TRBD1. The V gene end was trimmed by 3 bases and the J gene end by 5 bases; junction bases not matched to a gene: 10. The germline V gene has CDR1 SGHRS and CDR2 YFSETQ. The CDR3 runs 16 residues.

V is TRBV11-3 and J is TRBJ2-3; 7 bases map to TRBD1. This CDR3 comprises 13 residues. After removal of 5 bases from V and 3 bases from J, the junction contained 2 bases not matched to a gene. Germline V lookup: CDR1 SGHNT, CDR2 YENEEA. For the CDR3, the DNA is TGTGCCAGCAGCCACAGGGGTACAGATACGCAGTATTTT. Protein: CASSHRGTDTQYF.

The chain carries TRBV28 and TRBJ2-2; D perhaps matches TRBD1 (6 bases). The CDR3 has 16 amino acids. The germline V gene encodes CDR1 MDHEN and CDR2 SYDVKM. V gave up 1 base and J gave up 8 bases, with 17 bases separating them. CDR3 region: CASSLYYRAQGGELFF. The DNA of the CDR3 is TGTGCCAGCAGTTTATATTACAGGGCCCAGGGGGGGGAGCTGTTTTTT.

The chain is built from TRBV6-4 and TRBJ2-1; TRBD2 might be the D (5 bases). Germline V CDR1 and CDR2: MRHNA, SNTAGT. Between the trimmed V and J ends, which lost 2 bases and 8 bases, there was a span of 10 bases. The CDR3 is 13 amino acids. This CDR3 reads CASSDAGTDEQFF. DNA for the CDR3: TGTGCCAGCAGTGACGCGGGTACAGATGAGCAGTTCTTC.

This sequence joins TRBV2 and TRBJ1-2, with 9 bases identical to TRBD1. With 8 bases clipped from V and 5 bases from J, the junction kept 12 bases outside the gene matches. The CDR3 runs to 15 residues. The germline CDR1 and CDR2 sequences are SNHLY and FYNNEI. DNA of the CDR3: TGTGCCAGCTACCTCAAGGGACAGGGCCCTTATGGCTACACCTTC. Its protein product is CASYLKGQGPYGYTF.

V and J are TRBV25-1 and TRBJ2-1, with 8 bases matching TRBD2. Germline V gene lookup returns CDR1 MGHDK and CDR2 SYGVNS. The CDR3 loop spans 15 amino acids. The V gene end was trimmed by 2 bases and the J gene end by 6 bases; junction bases not matched to a gene: 6. For the CDR3, the DNA is TGTGCCAGCAGTGAACTAAGCGGGAGCCTCAATGAGCAGTTCTTC. It specifies CASSELSGSLNEQFF.

The chain joins TRBV4-1 to TRBJ2-7; D might be TRBD2 (6 bases). CDR3 length equals 16 residues. Germline loops: CDR1 MGHRA, CDR2 YSYEKL. Trimming took off 2 bases at V and 3 bases at J, with 17 bases between the two ends. The CDR3 coding sequence is TGCGCCAGCAGCCAAACAAGGGGAGCGGGTAACTACGAGCAGTACTTC. Its translation is CASSQTRGAGNYEQYF.

The chain uses TRBV7-8 and TRBJ2-7; D is perhaps TRBD2 (5 bases). The V end was cut by 0 bases, the J end by 4 bases, with 10 bases between. Germline CDR1 SGHVS, CDR2 FQNEAQ. The length of the CDR3 is 14 residues. DNA of the CDR3: TGTGCCAGCAGCTTAGCGGGAGTCGGATACGAGCAGTACTTC. Translated: CASSLAGVGYEQYF.

The rearrangement uses TRBV11-3 and TRBJ2-1; TRBD2 matches at 10 bases. CDR3 length: 19 residues. Germline assignment: CDR1 SGHNT and CDR2 YENEEA. The junction had 13 bases not matched to a gene; V was cut back by 5 bases and J by 0 bases. The CDR3: CASSPEGGSGGFSYNEQFF. The CDR3 nucleotides read TGTGCCAGCAGCCCCGAGGGAGGTAGCGGGGGGTTCTCCTACAATGAGCAGTTCTTC.

This chain connects TRBV24-1 to TRBJ2-7, with a weak D call TRBD2 (6 bases). V lost 5 bases, J lost 4 bases, and 11 bases lay in between. The length of the CDR3 is 13 residues. Germline V gives CDR1 KGHDR, CDR2 SFDVKD. The chain's CDR3 is CATSASGRYEQYF. The CDR3 nucleotides are TGTGCCACCAGTGCTTCAGGGAGGTACGAGCAGTACTTC.

This sequence joins TRBV18 and TRBJ1-6; D is unresolved. The germline V and J ends were trimmed by 2 bases and 8 bases, with 7 bases remaining between them. Germline-derived CDR1 and CDR2 are KGHSH and LQKENI. This CDR3 contains 13 residues. The CDR3 reads CASSPGGDSPLHF. The CDR3 DNA reads TGTGCCAGCTCACCAGGCGGGGATTCACCCCTCCACTTT.

The chain joins TRBV6-5 to TRBJ2-7, with D possibly matching TRBD1 (5 bases). The germline V and J ends were trimmed by 7 bases and 10 bases, with 23 bases remaining between them. Germline assignment: CDR1 MNHEY and CDR2 SVGAGI. The CDR3 runs 14 residues. The CDR3 loop reads CASIGQALGVRQYF. The CDR3 DNA reads as TGTGCCAGCATAGGGCAGGCGCTAGGGGTGCGACAGTACTTC.

The CDR3 DNA reads TGTGCCAGTAAGGTGCACAGGGCAGGAGAGACCCAGTACTTC. It is translated as CASKVHRAGETQYF. This chain joins TRBV19 and TRBJ2-5, with D possibly TRBD1 on 6 matching bases. Deletions cut 7 bases from V and 4 bases from J, with 16 bases between. The CDR3 is 14 residues long. The germline V gene has CDR1 LNHDA and CDR2 SQIVND (reference sequence).

This clone was counted a single time. Written as DNA, the CDR3 is TGTGCCAGCAGTGAGAGCGAGGGTAGATTAAGGGAGGCTGAAGCTTTCTTT. Its protein is CASSESEGRLREAEAFF. V is TRBV6-1 and J is TRBJ1-1; D is uncertain. Germline V gene sequence: CDR1 MNHNS, CDR2 SASEGT. There are 17 residues in the CDR3. The ends were cut back, 3 bases at V and 6 bases at J, with 23 bases in the middle.

This clone turned up a few times. The rearrangement uses TRBV7-9 and TRBJ1-1, with D possibly being TRBD1 (5 bases). Germline lookup yields CDR1 SEHNR and CDR2 FQNEAQ (reference sequence). V shed 2 bases and J shed 0 bases, with 16 bases lying between them. The CDR3 is 17 amino acids. For the CDR3, the DNA is TGTGCCAGCAGCTTACGTGAGGGGAGGTCTTTGAACACTGAAGCTTTCTTT. Translating it yields CASSLREGRSLNTEAFF.

This rearrangement joins TRBV9 to TRBJ2-1; 10 nucleotides match TRBD2. Germline CDR1 reads SGDLS; CDR2 reads YYNGEE. This CDR3 is built from 16 residues. V lost 1 base to trimming and J lost 5 bases; unmatched junction nucleotides: 6. The CDR3, as DNA: TGTGCCAGCAGCGTAAGCCCAGCGGGGGGGAACAATGAGCAGTTCTTC. This encodes CASSVSPAGGNNEQFF.

The chain couples TRBV4-1 to TRBJ1-4; D call uncertain. The CDR3 loop spans 16 amino acids. V lost 0 bases and J 4 bases, leaving 12 bases between the germline ends. In germline, CDR1 is MGHRA, CDR2 YSYEKL. DNA for the CDR3: TGCGCCAGCAGCCAAGAAGGAGGCTCTCGTAATGAAAAACTGTTTTTT. This sequence encodes CASSQEGGSRNEKLFF.